This TCR beta chain was observed in a study of T cell changes during pregnancy in multiple sclerosis (dated by TCRdb to between 2018 and 2020). With regard to the full study: Changes in the T cell repertoire over the course of pregnancy were examined in this study in women with multiple sclerosis.

V is clipped by 6 bases and J by 4 bases, and the sequence between their germline boundaries is 15 bases long. From its cysteine to its phenylalanine, the CDR3 spans 14 amino acids. Kept here is only the CDR3 DNA, which spans 42 bases and is read in frame from base 1. In the germline V gene, CDR1 corresponds to MNHEY and CDR2 to SVGAGI. As for this clone: There is no known antigen for this receptor. There are no base qualities to consult, and no much larger clone falls within one base.

Libraries came from the immunoSEQ multiplex PCR assay. TCRdb provides this immuneACCESS table in a form limited to in-frame rearrangements. Some clones are lacking; in checked studies, under half of them reflect an unresolved V gene, and why the rest are absent is not known. This sample holds tens of thousands of clones; around 95% were observed only once. The top ten constitute 1.3% to 1.5% of the sample. The V and J segments used are TRBV6-5 and TRBJ1-2; possibly the D gene is TRBD1, per 5 matching bases. The clonotype was recovered from a female donor in good health, enrolled as a control in a pregnancy study. The source was peripheral blood, collected in the third trimester of pregnancy. In nucleotide form, the sequence is TGTGCCAGCAGCCGCCAGGGTTTGCCCTATGGCTACACCTTC. This translates into CASSRQGLPYGYTF.